The entry that follows covers one T cell receptor (beta chain) sequence. No antigen is known for it. Per-base qualities were not stored, and no clone one base away is much larger. The germline V and J ends show losses of 2 bases and 5 bases respectively, and no gene match explains 8 bases of the junction. The CDR3 contains 15 residues, cysteine and phenylalanine counted. Just the 45-base CDR3 DNA is kept, in frame starting at base 1. According to the germline V gene, CDR1 reads SGHRS and CDR2 reads YFSETQ. This record belongs to a study of blood T cell repertoires in COVID-19 (dated by TCRdb to about 2020). As for the study more broadly: The collaborator samples originated in the United States, Italy and Spain and spanned the acute and convalescent phases of COVID-19. The material from the prospective study consisted of cDNA or gDNA derived from T cells, B-cell-depleted T cells, or PBMCs. The dataset comprised deeply sampled blood TCRbeta repertoires from subjects exposed to, actively infected with, or recovered from COVID-19. The repertoires were made available in a free public database intended to serve as a resource for research on the immune response to SARS-CoV-2. Samples came from the ongoing ImmuneRACE study (first 160 participants) plus 1,254 subjects from 6 global collaborators. The sample metadata nearly always contained a de-identified subject ID, COVID-19 status, age in years and sex. Where HLA class I and class II types were available, the types were taken from metadata supplied by the sample provider, not from assay-based typing. Points the paper makes about the study in general: The amount of clinical and demographic metadata varied by source and participant and was provided uncurated.

TCRbeta CDR3 regions were amplified from genomic DNA by means of the immunoSEQ Assay, a bias-controlled multiplex PCR. Concerning the study's data processing: The number of nucleated cells in each sample was estimated from the amplification of reference gene primers within the assay. To quantify the absolute abundance of each unique TCRbeta CDR3 rearrangement, sequence reads were collapsed and filtered. For each sample, productive Simpson clonality was calculated by taking the square root of Simpson's diversity index across productive rearrangements. TCRdb obtained this table from immuneACCESS and retained in-frame rearrangements with V and J assigned. These tables miss some clones; where compared with another copy, unresolved V genes account for less than half of the shortfall, and the remainder is unexplained. V and J calls and clone size are copied from that table; D and trimming were computed from the DNA. The sample table shows 200,000 to 300,000 clones, and 86% are seen once. The leading ten clones occupy over 2.5% of the sample.

Enrolling through a virtual design, the prospective study's participants ranged in age from roughly 18 to 95 years and lived across 24 United States geographic areas. In the prospective study, cohorts were assigned on the basis of participant-reported clinical history obtained from a screening survey and a study questionnaire. Recovered participants in ImmuneRACE Cohort 3 were defined by two consecutive negative NP/OP PCR tests, clearance by a healthcare professional, or resolution of symptoms. In the prospective study, whole blood, serum and a nasopharyngeal or oropharyngeal swab were collected from each participant by mobile phlebotomists. Prospective study participants could optionally give additional blood draws and questionnaires over a 2-month period. Blood samples from the prospective study were shipped frozen or at room temperature prior to DNA extraction.

The V and J segments used are TRBV5-1 and TRBJ1-2; 8 junctional bases match TRBD1. The clonotype was recovered from a woman under 30 who had recovered from COVID-19. Material for sequencing was PBMCs or T cells enriched from blood (not recorded which). CDR3 protein: CASSFQTGAGYGYTF. In nucleotide form, the sequence is TGCGCCAGCAGCTTCCAGACAGGGGCGGGTTATGGCTACACCTTC.